The rows below give T cell receptor beta chains drawn from one sample of a study of cytomegalovirus exposure and HLA in healthy donors. TCRdb keeps only in-frame clones here, not all; method: immunoSEQ multiplex PCR. The table shows about 130,000 clones, with about 70% occurring only once. Input material: PBMCs. These receptors originate from an older woman in good health and CMV-seropositive. Each CDR3 is given with its conserved first and last residue. Each record gives: V gene, D gene, J gene, clone size, CDR3 protein, CDR3 DNA. D genes are given only for firm matches. Size tells how often a clone was seen (once, few, many) or the class of an expanded clone, and some rows leave it out.

TRBV11-2	TRBD1	TRBJ2-3	NA	CASSVGVGQFTDTQYF	TGTGCCAGCAGCGTGGGGGTGGGACAGTTCACAGATACGCAGTATTTT
TRBV6-5	TRBD2	TRBJ2-7	NA	CASSRGGAYEQYF	TGTGCCAGCAGCCGGGGGGGGGCCTACGAGCAGTACTTC
TRBV11-2	TRBD1	TRBJ1-4	once	CASTPGQGTEKLFF	TGTGCCAGCACCCCGGGACAGGGAACAGAAAAACTGTTTTTT
TRBV5-1	NA	TRBJ2-5	few	CASSLTPTSAWETQYF	TGCGCCAGCAGCCTTACTCCTACTAGTGCCTGGGAGACCCAGTACTTC
TRBV28	TRBD1	TRBJ1-2	once	CASSWMDRGLYGYTF	TGTGCCAGCAGTTGGATGGACAGGGGGCTTTATGGCTACACCTTC
TRBV29-1	TRBD1	TRBJ1-1	NA	CSVPAGQGAEAFF	TGCAGCGTTCCCGCCGGACAGGGGGCTGAAGCTTTCTTT
TRBV2	NA	TRBJ1-2	NA	CASTPDTSSYGYTF	TGTGCCAGCACCCCGGACACCTCTAGCTATGGCTACACCTTC
TRBV11-2	NA	TRBJ1-1	NA	CASSLEVAAAFF	TGTGCCAGCAGCTTAGAGGTCGCCGCGGCTTTCTTT
TRBV7-6	TRBD2	TRBJ2-3	NA	CASSLGAGGADTQYF	TGTGCCAGCAGCTTAGGTGCGGGAGGCGCGGATACGCAGTATTTT
TRBV9	NA	TRBJ2-7	NA	CASSETGTREQYF	TGTGCCAGCAGCGAAACCGGGACACGCGAGCAGTACTTC
TRBV6-1	NA	TRBJ2-7	NA	CASNPAGSYEQYF	TGTGCCAGCAATCCCGCAGGGTCCTACGAGCAGTACTTC
TRBV25-1	NA	TRBJ1-6	NA	CASSGQGNNSPLHF	TGTGCCAGCAGTGGCCAGGGGAATAATTCACCCCTCCACTTT
TRBV14	NA	TRBJ2-5	once	CASSHEAGVNQETQYF	TGTGCCAGCAGCCACGAGGCCGGGGTAAATCAAGAGACCCAGTACTTC
TRBV10-3	TRBD2	TRBJ2-3	NA	CAIAGTSGRADTQYF	TGTGCCATCGCCGGGACTAGCGGGAGAGCAGATACGCAGTATTTT
TRBV7-3	NA	TRBJ2-2	NA	CASSLQGANTGELFF	TGTGCCAGCAGCTTACAGGGCGCGAACACCGGGGAGCTGTTTTTT
TRBV2	NA	TRBJ1-1	NA	CASSEVRLGGVNTEAFF	TGTGCCAGCAGTGAAGTGAGGCTTGGAGGGGTGAACACTGAAGCTTTCTTT
TRBV19	TRBD1	TRBJ1-1	NA	CASSRDRALANNFPEAFF	TGTGCCAGTAGCCGGGACAGGGCTCTTGCGAACAACTTCCCTGAAGCTTTCTTT
TRBV28	NA	TRBJ1-1	NA	CASRRQAKNTEAFF	TGTGCCAGCAGGAGACAGGCGAAGAACACTGAAGCTTTCTTT
TRBV6-5	NA	TRBJ2-1	once	CASSLQAPYEKAFF	TGTGCCAGCAGCCTACAGGCCCCCTATGAGAAGGCGTTCTTC
TRBV7-2	TRBD1	TRBJ2-7	NA	CASSLVGTDSYEQYF	TGTGCCAGCAGCCTAGTCGGGACAGATTCCTACGAGCAGTACTTC
TRBV29-1	TRBD1	TRBJ1-1	NA	CSVDGTGSMNTEAFF	TGCAGCGTCGACGGGACAGGGTCAATGAACACTGAAGCTTTCTTT